These 7 T cell receptor beta chains were all obtained from the same sample, sequenced in a study of cytomegalovirus exposure and HLA in healthy donors. PCR primers comprised 60 Vbeta and 13 Jbeta primers. TCRdb's copy holds only in-frame clones and misses some; the assay was immunoSEQ multiplex PCR. The repertoire includes 110,000 or so clones, around four fifths of them detected once, and 8.6% sits in the top ten. The sequenced sample was PBMCs. The receptor set was obtained from a woman aged 40 to 49 in good health and CMV-seropositive.

V is TRBV7-8 and J is TRBJ2-2; 12 positions match TRBD1. Germline loops: CDR1 SGHVS, CDR2 FQNEAQ. The ends lost 5 bases at V and 6 bases at J; junction bases unmatched: 22. This CDR3 is built from 21 residues. The chain's CDR3 is CASSVRKGQGASGSRAGELFF. CDR3 nucleotides: TGTGCCAGCAGCGTTAGGAAGGGACAGGGGGCTAGCGGGAGTAGGGCCGGGGAGCTGTTTTTT.

V usage is TRBV9 and J usage is TRBJ1-5; D uncertain. CDR1 is SGDLS and CDR2 is YYNGEE in the germline V gene. This CDR3 is 16 amino acids long. With 0 bases removed from V and 0 bases from J, the gap between germline ends came to 10 bases. The CDR3 DNA sequence: TGTGCCAGCAGCGTAGTGAGGCCTTATAGCAATCAGCCCCAGCATTTT. Its translation is CASSVVRPYSNQPQHF.

The chain combines TRBV4-2 with TRBJ2-7; 9 positions agree with TRBD2. CDR1 LGHNA and CDR2 YNFKEQ come from the germline V gene. CDR3 size: 14 residues. V lost 4 bases to trimming and J lost 7 bases; unmatched junction nucleotides: 8. CDR3 sequence (DNA): TGTGCCAGCAGCCTCTGGTCTAGCGGGGAAGAGCAGTACTTC. Translating gives CASSLWSSGEEQYF.

V is TRBV6-5 and J is TRBJ1-2; TRBD1 is a possible D gene (5 bases). This CDR3 region has 14 residues. Deletions cut 2 bases from V and 3 bases from J, with 10 bases between. Germline assignment: CDR1 MNHEY and CDR2 SVGAGI. The CDR3 nucleotides are TGTGCCAGCAGTTACGTGCAGGGCCACTATGGCTACACCTTC. This sequence encodes CASSYVQGHYGYTF.

This clone was found once. The chain joins TRBV4-1 to TRBJ1-3; D may be TRBD1 (6 bases). The CDR3 totals 15 residues. The V gene's germline CDR1 is MGHRA and CDR2 YSYEKL. V dropped 2 bases and J dropped 4 bases, with 12 bases sitting between them. The chain's CDR3 is CASSQRQVSGNTIYF. The CDR3 coding sequence is TGCGCCAGCAGCCAAAGACAGGTCTCGGGAAACACCATATATTTT.

The V gene is TRBV28, the J gene TRBJ2-7, with TRBD1 as a possible D gene (8 bases). The CDR3 runs 15 residues. The germline CDR1 and CDR2 sequences are MDHEN and SYDVKM. With 6 bases removed from V and 1 base from J, the gap between germline ends came to 16 bases. CDR3 sequence (DNA): TGTGCCAGCAGGGGGGGGACAGGATCTTCCTACGAGCAGTACTTC. It encodes CASRGGTGSSYEQYF.

The chain couples TRBV7-8 to TRBJ2-1, with D perhaps TRBD2 (5 bases). Looked up from germline, CDR1 is SGHVS and CDR2 is FQNEAQ. CDR3 length: 15 amino acids. The ends were cut back, 0 bases at V and 7 bases at J, with 13 bases in the middle. The CDR3 DNA follows: TGTGCCAGCAGCTTAGCGGACGTTAGCGAAAATGAGCAGTTCTTC. It yields the protein CASSLADVSENEQFF. Full variable domain (rest looked up from reference TRBV7-8 and TRBJ2-1): GAGVSQSPRYKVAKRGQDVALRCDPISGHVSLFWYQQALGQGPEFLTYFQNEAQLDKSGLPSDRFFAERPEGSVSTLKIQRTQQEDSAVYLCASSLADVSENEQFFGPGTRLTVL.